Reported below is one T cell receptor (beta chain). Its matching antigen is unknown. These data are taken from a study of blood T cells in healthy people across ages. Overall study: Using template switching, researchers captured about one barcoded beta molecule for each two T cells. Study-level findings and limits: The long-lived group displayed more naive CD4+ cells, plus higher diversity, than the aged donors did.

The CDR3 loop spans 16 amino acids. The germline gives CDR1 SGHTA, CDR2 FQGTGA. Trimming removed 1 base from V and 6 bases from J; junction bases left unmatched: 9. Combining a sample-barcoded 5' primer with a J-beta primer mix, a second PCR ran for 7 to 11 cycles. Each CDR3 protein gets one entry after TCRdb re-called the 5' RACE reads with MiXCR. The sample yields 350,000 to 450,000 distinct CDR3 sequences, about half seen once. This TCR was recovered from a man aged 55 to 69 in good health. The sequenced sample consisted of blood. J is TRBJ2-1 and V is TRBV7-3; 7 bases are a match to TRBD2. The CDR3 DNA reads as TGTGCCAGCAGCTTAAATCAGGGAGGGACGGCCAATGAGCAGTTCTTC. As protein: CASSLNQGGTANEQFF.